This TCR beta chain originates from a study of shared clonotypes between healthy human individuals. Study details: Donors consisted of a couple of women and a few men between 18 and 49. Study-level points and caveats: It was only blood that was sampled, and tissue repertoires likely differ. For naive CD4 cells, around 5.1% of clonotypes were shared across a handful of donors.

To note about this clone: The antigen is not known.

Per germline, CDR1 GTSNPN and CDR2 SVGIG (reference sequence). CDR3 length equals 14 residues. The V and J ends lost 8 bases and 0 bases respectively, with 14 bases between them. It was at deep level that the assay was run. Sequencing was performed with immunoSEQ multiplex PCR; in TCRdb, only in-frame clones are kept and a portion is missing. This sample has roughly 2.5 million clones, with 85% to 95% found just once. The chain couples TRBV30 to TRBJ1-3, with D possibly matching TRBD1 (6 bases). Sequencing was carried out using naive CD4+ T cells sorted from blood. Indicated subset: CD45RA+ positively selected. The source is a man aged 18-30 years in good health. The CDR3 coding sequence is TGTGCCCGCCGGGACACCTACTCTGGAAACACCATATATTTT. It encodes CARRDTYSGNTIYF.